A single sample gave rise to the 32 T cell receptor beta chains below, sequenced in a study of CD8 T cells in Susac syndrome. When the RNA was reverse transcribed, random hexamers were used with an input of roughly 0.45 to 1 ug. TCRdb analysed the immunoSEQ multiplex PCR reads with MiXCR anew, one entry per CDR3 protein. The sample gives about 180,000 distinct CDR3 sequences, approximately 95% of which show up once; around 0.16% is in the top ten. Material for sequencing was CD8+ T cells from PBMCs. These receptors were obtained from a human donor with multiple sclerosis.

J is TRBJ2-1 and V is TRBV15; 7 bases line up with TRBD1. CDR1 is LNHNV, CDR2 YYDKDF, per germline (reference sequence). With 2 bases clipped from V and 3 bases from J, the junction kept 4 bases outside the gene matches. The CDR3 has 15 residues. Here the CDR3 DNA reads TGTGCCACCAGCAGATTCCGGGACAGCTACAATGAGCAGTTCTTC. Amino acid sequence: CATSRFRDSYNEQFF.

V gene TRBV3-1 combines with J gene TRBJ2-5; D may be TRBD2 (5 bases). From germline, CDR1 is LGHDT and CDR2 YNNKEL (reference sequence). This CDR3 contains 17 residues. V was shortened by 0 bases and J by 7 bases, with 21 bases between the two germline ends. CDR3 loop: CASSQDPLGPGGWTQYF. CDR3 DNA: TGTGCCAGCAGCCAAGATCCACTTGGCCCGGGCGGGTGGACCCAGTACTTC.

The chain joins TRBV14 to TRBJ1-1, with 7 bases aligning to TRBD1. V lost 4 bases to trimming and J lost 7 bases; unmatched junction nucleotides: 9. This CDR3 contains 14 residues. The germline V gene has CDR1 SGHDN and CDR2 FVKESK. CDR3 amino acids: CASSRKTGRGEAFF. In nucleotides, the CDR3 is TGTGCCAGCAGCCGAAAGACAGGGAGGGGTGAAGCTTTCTTT.

This clonotype occurred a few times. This chain connects TRBV11-2 to TRBJ2-2, with D uncertain. The CDR3 is 15 amino acids. Germline CDR1 SGHAT, CDR2 FQNNGV. V dropped 1 base and J dropped 3 bases, with 9 bases sitting between them. CDR3 in DNA: TGTGCCAGCAGCTTAGTGGCCGGAGACACCGGGGAGCTGTTTTTT. Its protein is CASSLVAGDTGELFF.

The J gene is TRBJ1-2, the V gene TRBV12-3 or TRBV12-4; TRBD1 might be the D (6 bases). Deletions cut 1 base from V and 4 bases from J, with 19 bases between. The CDR3 runs to 17 residues. The CDR3 loop reads CASSLGPRGLGSYGYTF. The CDR3 DNA reads as TGTGCCAGCAGTTTAGGACCCCGGGGGCTGGGGTCCTATGGCTACACCTTC.

This rearrangement joins TRBV27 to TRBJ2-1; D is unresolved. Germline loops: CDR1 MNHEY, CDR2 SMNVEV (reference sequence). The CDR3 extends over 13 amino acids. The V gene lost 2 bases and the J gene lost 10 bases, with 12 bases spanning the gap. The CDR3 sequence: CASSLRPGGEQFF. The CDR3 DNA follows: TGTGCCAGCAGTTTACGTCCGGGCGGAGAGCAGTTCTTC.

This sequence joins TRBV6-2 or TRBV6-3 and TRBJ1-5, with D possibly being TRBD1 (6 bases). This CDR3 has 14 residues. V lost 1 base to trimming and J lost 3 bases, with 7 bases between them. Looked up from germline, CDR1 is MNHEY and CDR2 is SVGEGT. This CDR3 is CASSYWGLNQPQHF. CDR3 DNA sequence: TGTGCCAGCAGTTACTGGGGGCTCAATCAGCCCCAGCATTTT.

This chain joins TRBV20-1 and TRBJ1-2; 7 positions match TRBD1. The CDR3 spans 13 residues. The trim removed 0 bases at V and 3 bases at J, leaving 1 base unmatched. Germline V lookup: CDR1 DFQATT, CDR2 SNEGSKA (reference sequence). In DNA, the CDR3 is TGCAGTGCTAGAGACGGGACAGACTATGGCTACACCTTC. This codes for CSARDGTDYGYTF.

The chain is built from TRBV5-1 and TRBJ2-1; no clear D gene. V dropped 0 bases and J dropped 7 bases, with 5 bases sitting between them. There are 12 residues in the CDR3. The germline V gene has CDR1 SGHRS and CDR2 YFSETQ. The CDR3 coding sequence is TGCGCCAGCAGCTTGGTGGCTAATGAGCAGTTCTTC. It specifies CASSLVANEQFF.

J is TRBJ1-1 and V is TRBV29-1; D perhaps matches TRBD1 (5 bases). V was shortened by 6 bases and J by 9 bases, with 17 bases between the two germline ends. Germline loops: CDR1 SQVTM, CDR2 ANQGSEA. This CDR3 spans 12 amino acids. CDR3 loop: CSVAWDVVKAFF. The CDR3 DNA reads TGCAGCGTCGCATGGGACGTTGTGAAAGCTTTCTTT.

V gene TRBV9 combines with J gene TRBJ2-1, with D possibly TRBD1 on 5 matching bases. CDR1 and CDR2 (germline): SGDLS, YYNGEE. Trimming pared 0 bases from V and 2 bases from J, leaving 6 bases between. CDR3 length equals 14 residues. As DNA, the CDR3 is TGTGCCAGCAGCGTAGAGGGGACCTACAATGAGCAGTTCTTC. The encoded protein is CASSVEGTYNEQFF.

The genes are TRBV15 and TRBJ1-1; weak D call: TRBD1 (5 bases). Trimming removed 3 bases from V and 0 bases from J, with 17 bases in between. Germline V gene lookup returns CDR1 LNHNV and CDR2 YYDKDF (reference sequence). The CDR3 covers 17 residues. Written as DNA, the CDR3 is TGTGCCACCAGCAGCACTCAGGGCAATCACATGAACACTGAAGCTTTCTTT. Translation: CATSSTQGNHMNTEAFF.

The chain joins TRBV28 to TRBJ2-7; D possibly corresponds to TRBD1 (5 bases). The CDR3 consists of 14 residues. The V end lost 0 bases, the J end lost 3 bases, and 9 bases lay between the germline ends. Germline CDR1 and CDR2: MDHEN and SYDVKM. The CDR3 nucleotides read TGTGCCAGCAGTTTATGGATGGGGCACTACGAGCAGTACTTC. Protein sequence: CASSLWMGHYEQYF.

The J gene is TRBJ1-2, the V gene TRBV29-1; tentative D call: TRBD1 (5 bases). The germline V gene encodes CDR1 SQVTM and CDR2 ANQGSEA. The CDR3 extends over 12 amino acids. The V end was cut by 4 bases, the J end by 6 bases, with 12 bases between. The CDR3 loop is CSVVGGRDGYTF. CDR3 sequence (DNA): TGCAGCGTTGTGGGGGGAAGGGATGGCTACACCTTC.

The chain couples TRBV28 to TRBJ1-1; unclear D gene. Germline assignment: CDR1 MDHEN and CDR2 SYDVKM. V was shortened by 5 bases and J by 7 bases, with 17 bases between the two germline ends. The CDR3 sequence is 14 residues long. CDR3 sequence: CASSADGPTVEAFF. The CDR3 nucleotides are TGTGCCAGCAGTGCGGACGGACCTACTGTTGAAGCTTTCTTT.

The rearrangement uses TRBV28 and TRBJ1-5, with D unclear. Trimming took off 3 bases at V and 3 bases at J, with 12 bases between the two ends. This CDR3 is 15 amino acids long. Germline V gives CDR1 MDHEN, CDR2 SYDVKM. In nucleotides, the CDR3 is TGTGCCAGCAGTTTTCGGTACCCTGCCAATCAGCCCCAGCATTTT. This gives the protein CASSFRYPANQPQHF.

This clonotype was seen once. The chain combines TRBV9 with TRBJ2-2, with 7 bases that match TRBD1. Germline V CDR1 and CDR2: SGDLS, YYNGEE. This CDR3 is built from 16 residues. Trimming took 3 bases from V and 4 from J; bases not matched to a gene: 9. In DNA form, the CDR3 reads TGTGCCAGCAGCGCCCTACAGGGGATGCGCACCGGGGAGCTGTTTTTT. The encoded protein is CASSALQGMRTGELFF. The full variable domain, in which reference TRBV9 and TRBJ2-2 provide the parts outside the CDR3, is DSGVTQTPKHLITATGQRVTLRCSPRSGDLSVYWYQQSLDQGLQFLIQYYNGEERAKGNILERFSAQQFPDLHSELNLSSLELGDSALYFCASSALQGMRTGELFFGEGSRLTVL.

V usage is TRBV3-1 and J usage is TRBJ2-7; D is unresolved. The length of the CDR3 is 14 residues. Germline CDR1 and CDR2: LGHDT and YNNKEL (reference sequence). Trimming left V 0 bases short and J 7 bases short, with 13 bases between. Written as DNA, the CDR3 is TGTGCCAGCAGCCAAGATCTAGGGCCCCGGGAGCAGTACTTC. Its protein product is CASSQDLGPREQYF.

This chain uses TRBV29-1 with TRBJ1-1; D unresolved. This CDR3 spans 13 amino acids. Germline-derived CDR1 and CDR2 are SQVTM and ANQGSEA. With 7 bases removed from V and 2 bases from J, the gap between germline ends came to 14 bases. The chain's CDR3 is CSAMAGRNTEAFF. The CDR3 bases are TGCAGCGCCATGGCGGGAAGAAACACTGAAGCTTTCTTT.

This chain joins TRBV20-1 and TRBJ2-7, with D uncertain. V lost 2 bases, J lost 0 bases, and 14 bases lay in between. CDR1 is DFQATT and CDR2 is SNEGSKA in the germline V gene (reference sequence). CDR3 size: 15 residues. The CDR3 DNA is TGCAGTGCTAGACCAAGCGCCCTCAGCTCCTACGAGCAGTACTTC. Translated: CSARPSALSSYEQYF.

The V gene is TRBV5-6, the J gene TRBJ2-3, with TRBD2 matching 8 bases. Germline trimming cut 1 base from V and 2 bases from J; bases unmatched to any gene: 9. The germline V gene encodes CDR1 SGHDT and CDR2 YYEEEE. The CDR3 is 17 amino acids. The CDR3 protein is CASSLRRVAGFTDTQYF. DNA for the CDR3: TGTGCCAGCAGCTTGAGAAGGGTAGCGGGGTTCACAGATACGCAGTATTTT.

The V gene is TRBV20-1, the J gene TRBJ2-5; TRBD2 matches 7 bases. This CDR3 contains 17 residues. V lost 1 base to trimming and J lost 2 bases; unmatched junction nucleotides: 13. The V gene's germline CDR1 is DFQATT and CDR2 SNEGSKA (reference sequence). In DNA, the CDR3 is TGCAGTGCTAGAGGGGGGTCACAGCGGGACGCTCAAGAGACCCAGTACTTC. It specifies CSARGGSQRDAQETQYF.

This chain links TRBV29-1 with TRBJ2-1, with unresolved D. The length of the CDR3 is 11 residues. V was trimmed by 1 base and J by 8 bases, leaving 6 bases between them. The germline CDR1 and CDR2 sequences are SQVTM and ANQGSEA. The CDR3 coding sequence is TGCAGCGTTGAAGGGCTACATGAGCAGTTCTTC. This codes for CSVEGLHEQFF.

The chain links TRBV4-2 to TRBJ2-2; maybe TRBD1 (6 bases). V shed 4 bases and J shed 1 base, with 10 bases lying between them. Looked up from germline, CDR1 is LGHNA and CDR2 is YNFKEQ. This CDR3 is built from 15 residues. CDR3 in DNA: TGTGCCAGCAGCCCGGGACACCTGAACACCGGGGAGCTGTTTTTT. Its protein is CASSPGHLNTGELFF.

This clonotype came up once. The chain carries TRBV12-3 or TRBV12-4 and TRBJ2-7, with D tentatively TRBD1 (5 bases). V was cut by 7 bases and J by 0 bases, with 10 bases left in between. The CDR3 consists of 13 residues. The CDR3 region is CASKDDSSYEQYF. The CDR3 DNA sequence: TGTGCCAGCAAAGACGACAGCTCCTACGAGCAGTACTTC.

The V gene is TRBV5-1, the J gene TRBJ2-3; TRBD2 might be the D (5 bases). V was shortened by 4 bases and J by 1 base, with 10 bases between the two germline ends. This CDR3 has 14 residues. Germline lookup yields CDR1 SGHRS and CDR2 YFSETQ. The CDR3 is CASSRGLGTDTQYF. CDR3 sequence (DNA): TGCGCCAGCAGCCGGGGTTTAGGCACAGATACGCAGTATTTT.

V usage is TRBV2 and J usage is TRBJ2-7, with 13 positions matching TRBD2. Germline values: CDR1 SNHLY, CDR2 FYNNEI. V gave up 7 bases and J gave up 3 bases; unmatched junction bases: 3. The CDR3 is 14 residues long. CDR3 nucleotide sequence: TGTGCCAGCACGGGACTAGCGGGATTCTACGAGCAGTACTTC. Its translation is CASTGLAGFYEQYF.

The chain couples TRBV11-2 to TRBJ2-1, with 12 positions matching TRBD2. This CDR3 is 18 amino acids long. Per the germline V gene, CDR1 is SGHAT and CDR2 is FQNNGV. Unmatched junction bases numbered 7, after V lost 4 bases and J lost 0 bases. The CDR3 DNA sequence: TGTGCCAGCAGCTCCCGGACTAGCGGGATGAGCTCCTACAATGAGCAGTTCTTC. Protein: CASSSRTSGMSSYNEQFF. Full variable domain (outside the CDR3, taken from reference TRBV11-2 and TRBJ2-1): EAGVAQSPRYKIIEKRQSVAFWCNPISGHATLYWYQQILGQGPKLLIQFQNNGVVDDSQLPKDRFSAERLKGVDSTLKIQPAKLEDSAVYLCASSSRTSGMSSYNEQFFGPGTRLTVL.

V and J are TRBV2 and TRBJ1-2, with 7 bases fitting TRBD1. Trimming took 8 bases from V and 5 from J; bases not matched to a gene: 5. The CDR3 extends over 12 amino acids. Germline CDR1 reads SNHLY; CDR2 reads FYNNEI. The chain's CDR3 is CASGGTAYGYTF. The CDR3 nucleotides are TGTGCCAGCGGCGGGACAGCTTATGGCTACACCTTC.

The V call is TRBV4-1, the J call TRBJ1-5; D ambiguous. Germline CDR1 is MGHRA and CDR2 is YSYEKL. Trimming cost V 1 base and J 0 bases, with 10 bases left between them. CDR3 length: 16 residues. Here the CDR3 DNA reads TGCGCCAGCAGCCAAGCCGGCGATCATAGCAATCAGCCCCAGCATTTT. It translates to CASSQAGDHSNQPQHF.

The V gene is TRBV2, the J gene TRBJ2-3; D is uncertain. This CDR3 is built from 16 residues. V lost 0 bases and J lost 1, with 11 bases in between. From germline, CDR1 is SNHLY and CDR2 FYNNEI. CDR3 sequence: CASSEAADRRTDTQYF. The CDR3 nucleotides are TGTGCCAGCAGTGAAGCGGCGGACCGGCGCACAGATACGCAGTATTTT.

The chain employs TRBV4-1 and TRBJ2-2, with 7 bases identical to TRBD2. Germline CDR1 reads MGHRA; CDR2 reads YSYEKL. The CDR3 extends over 16 amino acids. The ends lost 4 bases at V and 3 bases at J; junction bases unmatched: 8. In DNA, the CDR3 is TGCGCCAGCAGCCCCTCTGGACTAGTCGACACCGGGGAGCTGTTTTTT. Translated: CASSPSGLVDTGELFF.